This T cell receptor beta chain emerged from a study of T cell clones after liver transplantation. Study overall: As an antigen-independent comparator, third-party-reactive TCRbeta sequences came from pre-transplant mixed lymphocyte reactions.

Germline values: CDR1 SGHRS, CDR2 YFSETQ. Trimming left V 3 bases short and J 2 bases short, with 11 bases between. The CDR3 has 15 residues. The table came from immunoSEQ multiplex PCR; TCRdb's copy has only in-frame clones and leaves some out. The table has 45,000 to 55,000 clones, approximately 88% seen once. The J gene is TRBJ2-2, the V gene TRBV5-1; D tentatively reads TRBD1 or TRBD2 (6 bases each). The clonotype originates from a human donor who received a liver transplant. This material consisted of CD4+ T cells from blood, taken before liver transplant. CDR3 sequence: CASSSRGVNTGELFF. CDR3 DNA: TGCGCCAGCAGCTCAAGGGGGGTCAACACCGGGGAGCTGTTTTTT. The whole variable domain, filled in from reference TRBV5-1 and TRBJ2-2, reads KAGVTQTPRYLIKTRGQQVTLSCSPISGHRSVSWYQQTPGQGLQFLFEYFSETQRNKGNFPGRFSGRQFSNSRSEMNVSTLELGDSALYLCASSSRGVNTGELFFGEGSRLTVL.